Below, 12 T cell receptor beta chains from the same sample are listed, as sequenced in a study of T cell repertoires in cytomegalovirus infection. TCRdb itself ran the reads through MiXCR, one entry per CDR3 protein. The top ten hold roughly a quarter of the sample, which has 500,000 to 600,000 distinct CDR3 sequences, more than 15% seen once. The sequencing input was CD8+ T cells from PBMCs. The receptors originated from a human donor in good health (CMV status not recorded). Some clones in this sample may be carry-over from other donors' samples.

This clonotype was found many times. This CDR3 is CASSAPETGTYNEQFF. The CDR3, as DNA: TGTGCCAGCAGCGCCCCGGAGACAGGGACGTACAATGAGCAGTTCTTC. This chain joins TRBV7-9 and TRBJ2-1, with 7 bases aligning to TRBD1. V lost 5 bases and J lost 4; bases outside the gene matches: 11. Germline V gene lookup returns CDR1 SEHNR and CDR2 FQNEAQ (reference sequence). The CDR3 consists of 16 residues.

This clonotype was seen many times. The rearrangement links TRBV7-8 to TRBJ2-1; D not certain. V shed 2 bases and J shed 9 bases, with 11 bases lying between them. There are 13 residues in the CDR3. Germline CDR1 and CDR2: SGHVS and FQNEAQ. The CDR3 coding sequence is TGTGCCAGCAGCTTACCCCCGACCCCTGAGCAGTTCTTC. It specifies CASSLPPTPEQFF.

This clonotype was seen many times. The chain couples TRBV7-6 to TRBJ2-3, with D possibly matching TRBD2 (7 bases). Germline values: CDR1 SGHVS, CDR2 FNYEAQ. The CDR3 is 15 amino acids. V lost 0 bases and J lost 5, with 12 bases in between. The CDR3 is CASSLAGGAGDTQYF. The CDR3 DNA sequence: TGTGCCAGCAGCTTAGCGGGGGGGGCAGGAGATACGCAGTATTTT.

This clonotype was seen many times. V gene TRBV12-3 or TRBV12-4 combines with J gene TRBJ1-1; unclear D gene. The CDR3 loop spans 13 amino acids. Trimming pared 3 bases from V and 3 bases from J, leaving 8 bases between. CDR3 in DNA: TGTGCCAGCAGTTTGATGGTACACACTGAAGCTTTCTTT. Amino acid sequence: CASSLMVHTEAFF.

To note about this clonotype: A read error is possible here, since a much larger clone lies one base away. The chain has TRBV12-3 or TRBV12-4 and TRBJ1-1, with TRBD1 as a possible D gene (5 bases). Trimming stripped 5 bases from V and 11 bases from J, with 12 bases between. CDR3 length: 11 residues. The CDR3 DNA reads as TGTGCCAGCAGTATGAGGGGTAGGGCTTTCTTT. It is translated as CASSMRGRAFF.

This clonotype was seen more than once but under ten times. CDR3 DNA sequence: TGCGCCAGCAGTGAGGGGAGCGGGGTTGGCCCAGATACGCAGTATTTT. Amino acids: CASSEGSGVGPDTQYF. This chain joins TRBV10-1 and TRBJ2-3; 7 positions agree with TRBD2. The germline gives CDR1 WNHNN, CDR2 SYGVQD (reference sequence). The CDR3 runs 16 residues. Germline trimming cut 2 bases from V and 4 bases from J; bases unmatched to any gene: 9.

This clonotype showed up many times. The chain links TRBV12-3 or TRBV12-4 to TRBJ1-5; D unclear. The germline V and J ends were trimmed by 5 bases and 6 bases, with 17 bases remaining between them. The CDR3 is 15 residues long. The CDR3 nucleotides are TGTGCCAGCAGTCCAGAATATATGGGAAGTCAGCCCCAGCATTTT. It translates to CASSPEYMGSQPQHF.

This clonotype was recorded a few times. CDR3 sequence reads: CASSEPDNSYEQYF. In nucleotides, the CDR3 is TGTGCCAGCAGCGAACCGGACAACTCCTACGAGCAGTACTTC. This chain connects TRBV5-5 to TRBJ2-7; D possibly corresponds to TRBD1 (5 bases). CDR1 and CDR2 from the germline V gene are SGHKS and YYEKEE (reference sequence). The CDR3 totals 14 residues. V was pared by 4 bases and J by 0 bases, with 11 bases between.

About this clonotype: One base away lies a much larger clone, so this may be a sequencing read error. The chain employs TRBV25-1 and TRBJ2-1, with 8 bases lining up with TRBD2. The CDR3 runs to 14 residues. The germline V gene has CDR1 MGHDK and CDR2 SYGVNS. CDR3: CTSSDGGAGNEQFF. The CDR3 bases are TGTACCAGCAGTGACGGGGGGGCCGGCAATGAGCAGTTCTTC. Drawing the rest from reference TRBV25-1 and TRBJ2-1, the complete variable domain is EADIYQTPRYLVIGTGKKITLECSQTMGHDKMYWYQQDPGMELHLIHYSYGVNSTEKGDLSSESTVSRIRTEHFPLTLESARPSHTSQYLCTSSDGGAGNEQFFGPGTRLTVL.

This clonotype appeared many times. The DNA for the CDR3 is TGTGCCAGCAGTTACTCGCCAGGGCCTTCGTTCACAGATACGCAGTATTTT. Protein product: CASSYSPGPSFTDTQYF. The V call is TRBV6-5, the J call TRBJ2-3; D is perhaps TRBD1 (5 bases). The CDR3 has 17 amino acids. In germline, CDR1 is MNHEY, CDR2 SVGAGI. The V end lost 0 bases, the J end lost 2 bases, and 15 bases lay between the germline ends.

This clonotype was observed a handful of times. The rearrangement links TRBV11-3 to TRBJ2-1, with 13 nucleotides matching TRBD2. The CDR3 covers 15 residues. The germline V gene encodes CDR1 SGHNT and CDR2 YENEEA. J lost 7 bases, V lost 5 bases, and 5 bases had no gene match. CDR3 protein: CASSARTSGRNEQFF. CDR3 DNA: TGTGCCAGCAGCGCCCGGACTAGCGGGAGAAATGAGCAGTTCTTC.

V usage is TRBV25-1 and J usage is TRBJ1-2, with D possibly being TRBD1 (6 bases). Deletions cut 7 bases from V and 4 bases from J, with 19 bases between. Germline V gene sequence: CDR1 MGHDK, CDR2 SYGVNS. The CDR3 totals 15 residues. The CDR3 protein is CASKRERGAIYGYTF. CDR3 coding DNA: TGTGCCAGCAAGAGGGAGAGGGGGGCGATCTATGGCTACACCTTC.